These 17 T cell receptor beta chains came from one sample sequenced in a study of blood T cell repertoires in COVID-19. Assay used: immunoSEQ multiplex PCR; TCRdb lists only in-frame clones, some missing. The profile shows about 99,000 clones, 75% to 95% of them singletons. Sequenced material: peripheral blood. Source of these receptors: a human donor in a cohort sampled during active COVID-19.

The CDR3 spells CASSEVPAGSHYGYTF. As DNA, the CDR3 is TGTGCCAGCAGTGAAGTTCCAGCTGGGAGTCACTATGGCTACACCTTC. The J gene is TRBJ1-2, the V gene TRBV2; D unresolved. The CDR3 has 16 amino acids. Germline V CDR1 and CDR2: SNHLY, FYNNEI. V was clipped by 1 base and J by 3 bases, with 15 bases between them. The entire variable domain, with the rest obtained from reference TRBV2 and TRBJ1-2, is as follows: EPEVTQTPSHQVTQMGQEVILRCVPISNHLYFYWYRQILGQKVEFLVSFYNNEISEKSEIFDDQFSVERPDGSNFTLKIRSTKLEDSAMYFCASSEVPAGSHYGYTFGSGTRLTVV.

V gene TRBV10-3 combines with J gene TRBJ1-4, with 7 nucleotides matching TRBD1. Germline V CDR1 and CDR2: ENHRY, SYGVKD. The CDR3 is made up of 14 amino acids. Trimming took 0 bases from V and 8 from J; bases not matched to a gene: 3. The CDR3 DNA follows: TGTGCCATCAGTGAGTCGACAGGGATAGAAAAACTGTTTTTT. It yields the protein CAISESTGIEKLFF.

The chain recombines TRBV4-2 with TRBJ2-1; 10 nucleotides line up with TRBD2. Unmatched junction bases numbered 12, after V lost 4 bases and J lost 0 bases. Germline CDR1 LGHNA, CDR2 YNFKEQ. The CDR3 runs 19 residues. The CDR3: CASSPLGSSGGHSYNEQFF. CDR3 coding DNA: TGTGCCAGCAGCCCCCTAGGGTCTAGCGGGGGACACTCCTACAATGAGCAGTTCTTC.

The chain joins TRBV4-1 to TRBJ1-6; TRBD1 is a possible D gene (5 bases). The CDR3 is 16 amino acids. CDR1 MGHRA and CDR2 YSYEKL come from the germline V gene. The V end was cut by 1 base, the J end by 5 bases, with 12 bases between. The CDR3 coding sequence is TGCGCCAGCAGCCAAGCGATCCAGGGAAATAATTCACCCCTCCACTTT. Translation gives CASSQAIQGNNSPLHF.

The chain has TRBV6-5 and TRBJ2-2; D is possibly TRBD1 (6 bases). Per germline, CDR1 MNHEY and CDR2 SVGAGI. The V end lost 6 bases, the J end lost 7 bases, and 12 bases lay between the germline ends. CDR3 length equals 13 residues. The chain's CDR3 is CASRPQGNGELFF. CDR3 coding DNA: TGTGCCAGCAGACCACAGGGTAACGGGGAGCTGTTTTTT.

The CDR3 region is CASSFDRGRQDTQYF. The CDR3, as DNA: TGTGCCAGCAGCTTTGATAGGGGGCGTCAGGATACGCAGTATTTT. The chain joins TRBV7-3 to TRBJ2-3; 7 nucleotides match TRBD1. This CDR3 region has 15 residues. In germline, CDR1 is SGHTA, CDR2 FQGTGA. Losses at the gene ends were 3 bases for V and 6 bases for J; bases not matched to a gene: 9.

The gene calls are TRBV28 and TRBJ2-2; D not certain. Germline V gives CDR1 MDHEN, CDR2 SYDVKM. The V end was cut by 4 bases, the J end by 7 bases, with 13 bases between. This CDR3 spans 14 amino acids. The CDR3 DNA reads as TGTGCCAGCAGTTACGAGAACGGTGGCGGGGAGCTGTTTTTT. Protein sequence: CASSYENGGGELFF.

The chain has TRBV5-6 and TRBJ1-1; tentative D call: TRBD1 (5 bases). V was trimmed by 5 bases and J by 5 bases, leaving 13 bases between them. CDR1 SGHDT and CDR2 YYEEEE come from the germline V gene. This CDR3 is built from 13 residues. CDR3 in amino acids: CASRGWGRTEAFF. The CDR3, as DNA: TGTGCCAGCAGAGGATGGGGCAGGACTGAAGCTTTCTTT.

The chain is built from TRBV12-5 and TRBJ2-2; D is undetermined. CDR1 and CDR2 (germline): LGHNT, FRNRAP. V shed 7 bases and J shed 3 bases, with 6 bases lying between them. The CDR3 extends over 12 amino acids. CDR3 protein: CASAYDTGELFF. The CDR3 DNA reads as TGTGCTAGTGCCTACGACACCGGGGAGCTGTTTTTT.

The chain carries TRBV7-2 and TRBJ2-3, with D possibly TRBD2 on 6 matching bases. The V end lost 6 bases, the J end lost 2 bases, and 15 bases lay between the germline ends. CDR1 and CDR2 from the germline V gene are SGHTA and FQGNSA. This CDR3 has 15 amino acids. This CDR3 reads CASRRTGVSTDTQYF. The DNA of the CDR3 is TGTGCCAGCAGACGTACGGGGGTATCCACAGATACGCAGTATTTT.

The chain is built from TRBV27 and TRBJ1-6, with a weak D call TRBD1 (6 bases). In germline, CDR1 is MNHEY, CDR2 SMNVEV (reference sequence). With 5 bases removed from V and 5 bases from J, the gap between germline ends came to 10 bases. The CDR3 spans 14 residues. In DNA form, the CDR3 reads TGTGCCAGCAGTCAACAGGGTGATAATTCACCCCTCCACTTT. Translation gives CASSQQGDNSPLHF.

The chain has TRBV19 and TRBJ2-3, with TRBD2 matching 14 bases. J was trimmed by 6 bases and V by 3 bases; bases with no gene match: 2. The CDR3 contains 15 residues. Per the germline V gene, CDR1 is LNHDA and CDR2 is SQIVND (reference sequence). Written as DNA, the CDR3 is TGTGCCAGTAGTATCCGGACTAGCGGGGGGGATACGCAGTATTTT. Protein sequence: CASSIRTSGGDTQYF.

CDR3 loop: CASSQGQGNTGELFF. CDR3 coding DNA: TGCGCCAGCAGCCAAGGACAGGGGAACACCGGGGAGCTGTTTTTT. The rearrangement links TRBV4-3 to TRBJ2-2; TRBD1 aligns across 7 bases. CDR3 length: 15 amino acids. V lost 1 base and J lost 1; bases outside the gene matches: 0. The germline gives CDR1 LGHNA, CDR2 YSLEER.

The chain carries TRBV24-1 and TRBJ1-5; 11 bases are shared with TRBD1. Unmatched junction bases numbered 6, after V lost 4 bases and J lost 8 bases. The CDR3 is made up of 15 amino acids. From germline, CDR1 is KGHDR and CDR2 SFDVKD. This CDR3 is CATSDSRTGGEPQHF. For the CDR3, the DNA is TGTGCCACCAGTGACTCTAGGACAGGGGGCGAGCCCCAGCATTTT.

V usage is TRBV19 and J usage is TRBJ2-7; 7 bases fit TRBD1. This CDR3 is 17 amino acids long. Germline V lookup: CDR1 LNHDA, CDR2 SQIVND (reference sequence). Trimming took 6 bases from V and 3 from J; bases not matched to a gene: 17. CDR3 DNA sequence: TGTGCCAGTAGCGCTACACGGACCCGGGACAGCTACTACGAGCAGTACTTC. Amino acids: CASSATRTRDSYYEQYF.

V is TRBV30 and J is TRBJ1-2, with 8 bases fitting TRBD1. The V segment lost 6 bases and the J segment 7 bases; nucleotides outside the gene matches: 16. The CDR3 sequence is 15 residues long. Germline CDR1 GTSNPN, CDR2 SVGIG (reference sequence). DNA of the CDR3: TGTGCCTGCCACGGGACAGGTGTTATCTCTATTGGCTACACCTTC. It is translated as CACHGTGVISIGYTF.

This chain links TRBV5-1 with TRBJ2-5; 7 positions agree with TRBD2. CDR3 length: 14 amino acids. After removal of 2 bases from V and 5 bases from J, the junction contained 6 bases not matched to a gene. CDR1 SGHRS and CDR2 YFSETQ come from the germline V gene. The CDR3 DNA sequence: TGCGCCAGCAGCTTAGCGTCCGGGGGGGAGACCCAGTACTTC. Protein sequence: CASSLASGGETQYF.